These 26 T cell receptor beta chains came from one sample sequenced in a study of shared clonotypes between healthy human individuals. Produced via immunoSEQ multiplex PCR; TCRdb's table is partial and in-frame only. The sample has about 2.3 million clones, 80% to 95% seen once. The sample taken for sequencing was naive CD4+ T cells from PBMCs. As for subset: CD45RA+ positively selected. Every receptor here comes from a man aged 18 to 30 in good health. Some clones in this sample may be carry-over from other donors' samples.

V and J are TRBV28 and TRBJ2-1; 12 bases line up with TRBD2. With 5 bases clipped from V and 2 bases from J, the junction kept 7 bases outside the gene matches. CDR3 length equals 17 residues. Germline V gene sequence: CDR1 MDHEN, CDR2 SYDVKM. CDR3 loop: CASSPSSGRAPYNEQFF. CDR3 nucleotide sequence: TGTGCCAGCAGTCCGTCTAGCGGGAGGGCGCCCTACAATGAGCAGTTCTTC.

The chain recombines TRBV5-1 with TRBJ1-1; D call uncertain. The germline gives CDR1 SGHRS, CDR2 YFSETQ. The CDR3 extends over 14 amino acids. V shed 3 bases and J shed 0 bases, with 9 bases lying between them. As DNA, the CDR3 is TGCGCCAGCAGCTACGGAGACCTGAACACTGAAGCTTTCTTT. It specifies CASSYGDLNTEAFF.

The chain carries TRBV7-2 and TRBJ1-5; D is unclear. V lost 7 bases to trimming and J lost 4 bases, with 11 bases between them. Germline lookup yields CDR1 SGHTA and CDR2 FQGNSA. This CDR3 region has 13 residues. The CDR3: CASTPDPNQPQHF. The DNA of the CDR3 is TGTGCCAGCACCCCCGACCCAAATCAGCCCCAGCATTTT.

The CDR3 DNA sequence: TGTGCCAGCAGCCGAACAGGGACCTATGGCTACACCTTC. Translating gives CASSRTGTYGYTF. This rearrangement joins TRBV28 to TRBJ1-2; maybe TRBD1 (6 bases). This CDR3 has 13 residues. Germline V CDR1 and CDR2: MDHEN, SYDVKM. Trimming shortened V by 6 bases and J by 4 bases, and 12 bases separated the two germline ends.

The chain combines TRBV29-1 with TRBJ1-1; weak D call: TRBD1 (6 bases). Between the trimmed V and J ends, which lost 3 bases and 1 base, there was a span of 18 bases. The CDR3 loop spans 16 amino acids. In germline, CDR1 is SQVTM, CDR2 ANQGSEA. The CDR3, as DNA: TGCAGCGTTGATGGTCTAGGGGGATACGGGAACACTGAAGCTTTCTTT. This sequence encodes CSVDGLGGYGNTEAFF.

The chain uses TRBV7-9 and TRBJ2-3; no definite D call. Trimming shortened V by 0 bases and J by 5 bases, and 6 bases separated the two germline ends. The germline V gene encodes CDR1 SEHNR and CDR2 FQNEAQ (reference sequence). This CDR3 is 13 amino acids long. The CDR3 nucleotides are TGTGCCAGCAGCTTAGCGGGCGTAGATACGCAGTATTTT. It encodes CASSLAGVDTQYF.

In regard to this clone: Compared with germline, one end of the junction differs, possibly owing to a read error. This sample includes further DNA sequences coding for the same CDR3. The genes are TRBV2 and TRBJ2-5; D is unresolved. This CDR3 is built from 13 residues. Germline CDR1 reads SNHLY; CDR2 reads FYNNEI. CDR3 in DNA: TGTGCCAGCAGTGGAGAGTACCAAGAGACTCAGTACTTC. It specifies CASSGEYQETQYF.

V usage is TRBV19 and J usage is TRBJ2-6, with D possibly TRBD2 on 5 matching bases. Germline CDR1 is LNHDA and CDR2 is SQIVND (reference sequence). Trimming stripped 6 bases from V and 0 bases from J, with 9 bases between. The CDR3 length is 15 residues. The CDR3 sequence: CASSRGYSGANVLTF. CDR3 DNA sequence: TGTGCCAGTAGCCGGGGTTACTCTGGGGCCAACGTCCTGACTTTC.

V is TRBV13 and J is TRBJ2-7; TRBD2 might be the D (5 bases). Germline CDR1 reads PRHDT; CDR2 reads FYEKMQ (reference sequence). The CDR3 runs 17 residues. The V end lost 3 bases, the J end lost 3 bases, and 21 bases lay between the germline ends. The CDR3 reads CASSFSFLVRERYEQYF. CDR3 DNA: TGTGCCAGCAGCTTTTCTTTTTTAGTCCGGGAACGCTACGAGCAGTACTTC.

With regard to this clone: The sample holds other DNA sequences that translate to the same CDR3. The chain couples TRBV5-1 to TRBJ2-5; 8 nucleotides align to TRBD1. The V segment lost 0 bases and the J segment 5 bases; nucleotides outside the gene matches: 3. The CDR3 runs 14 residues. Germline CDR1 reads SGHRS; CDR2 reads YFSETQ. The CDR3 DNA sequence: TGCGCCAGCAGCTTGGGGGCAGGGGGCGAGACCCAGTACTTC. Translating it yields CASSLGAGGETQYF.

V gene TRBV5-4 combines with J gene TRBJ1-1, with a tentative D call TRBD1 (5 bases). Trimming cost V 1 base and J 7 bases, with 14 bases left between them. The V gene's germline CDR1 is SGHNT and CDR2 YYREEE (reference sequence). The CDR3 sequence is 14 residues long. CDR3 sequence reads: CASSLSSARVEAFF. CDR3 nucleotides: TGTGCCAGCAGCTTGTCGTCTGCCAGGGTTGAAGCTTTCTTT.

The chain recombines TRBV7-3 with TRBJ2-4; TRBD1 matches at 12 bases. The V segment lost 2 bases and the J segment 6 bases; nucleotides outside the gene matches: 2. Germline CDR1 reads SGHTA; CDR2 reads FQGTGA. This CDR3 contains 15 residues. This CDR3 is CASSLGTGGLNIQYF. In DNA form, the CDR3 reads TGTGCCAGCAGCTTAGGGACAGGGGGCCTAAACATTCAGTACTTC.

V gene TRBV19 combines with J gene TRBJ2-1, with 7 bases aligning to TRBD2. This CDR3 has 14 amino acids. CDR1 and CDR2 (germline): LNHDA, SQIVND (reference sequence). J was trimmed by 0 bases and V by 4 bases; bases with no gene match: 0. This CDR3 is CASSSGSSYNEQFF. DNA of the CDR3: TGTGCCAGTAGTAGCGGGAGCTCCTACAATGAGCAGTTCTTC.

As to this clone: Other DNA sequences in the same sample also yield this CDR3. The chain couples TRBV28 to TRBJ2-7; 8 bases agree with TRBD1. The CDR3 is made up of 15 amino acids. V gave up 1 base and J gave up 3 bases; unmatched junction bases: 5. Germline loops: CDR1 MDHEN, CDR2 SYDVKM. The CDR3 region has the DNA TGTGCCAGCAGTTTATTAGGACAGGGAGGCTACGAGCAGTACTTC. Translating gives CASSLLGQGGYEQYF.

This chain uses TRBV5-1 with TRBJ2-1; D possibly corresponds to TRBD2 (6 bases). V gave up 3 bases and J gave up 0 bases, with 13 bases separating them. The CDR3 consists of 16 residues. CDR1 and CDR2 from the germline V gene are SGHRS and YFSETQ. Written as DNA, the CDR3 is TGCGCCAGCAGCTGGTCTTTTAGCGGCTCCTACAATGAGCAGTTCTTC. Translation gives CASSWSFSGSYNEQFF.

The CDR3 nucleotides are TGCGCCAGCAGCGACCAGGGGGCGGAGCAGTACTTC. As protein: CASSDQGAEQYF. This sequence joins TRBV10-2 and TRBJ2-7, with 8 bases matching TRBD1. Trimming cost V 6 bases and J 7 bases; bases outside gene matches: 5. This CDR3 is built from 12 residues. In germline, CDR1 is WSHSY, CDR2 SAAADI.

This chain uses TRBV5-6 with TRBJ2-7; TRBD2 is a possible D gene (5 bases). Deletions cut 0 bases from V and 5 bases from J, with 21 bases between. CDR1 and CDR2 (germline): SGHDT, YYEEEE. The CDR3 has 17 residues. The CDR3 DNA sequence: TGTGCCAGCAGCTTGGGCGGTCGGGCTAGCTCGGCCCACGAGCAGTACTTC. Protein product: CASSLGGRASSAHEQYF.

A note on this clone: One end of the junction does not line up with germline, which may come from a read error. This chain joins TRBV5-1 and TRBJ2-3, with no clear D. This CDR3 region has 11 residues. Germline V gene lookup returns CDR1 SGHRS and CDR2 YFSETQ. This CDR3 reads CASSGPDTQYF. The CDR3 nucleotides are TGTGCCAGCTCGGGTCCAGATACGCAGTATTTT.

V usage is TRBV7-3 and J usage is TRBJ2-3, with D hard to call. V was trimmed by 0 bases and J by 6 bases, leaving 10 bases between them. The CDR3 totals 14 residues. The germline V gene has CDR1 SGHTA and CDR2 FQGTGA. This CDR3 is CASSLTPYDDTQYF. The CDR3 nucleotides are TGTGCCAGCAGCTTAACTCCATATGACGATACGCAGTATTTT.

This sequence joins TRBV5-1 and TRBJ2-1, with 11 bases lining up with TRBD2. Trimming took 4 bases from V and 4 from J; bases not matched to a gene: 7. This CDR3 region has 16 residues. The germline V gene encodes CDR1 SGHRS and CDR2 YFSETQ. CDR3 protein: CASSLQRLAGYNEQFF. DNA for the CDR3: TGCGCCAGCAGCCTACAACGACTAGCGGGATACAATGAGCAGTTCTTC.

The chain has TRBV29-1 and TRBJ2-5; D is possibly TRBD2 (6 bases). CDR3 length: 12 amino acids. Trimming cost V 4 bases and J 5 bases, with 11 bases left between them. Germline lookup yields CDR1 SQVTM and CDR2 ANQGSEA. The CDR3 sequence is CSVAKGRETQYF. In nucleotides, the CDR3 is TGCAGCGTTGCGAAAGGGAGGGAGACCCAGTACTTC.

Notes on this clone: The same CDR3 can be traced to other DNA sequences in this sample. This sequence joins TRBV5-1 and TRBJ2-2; 7 nucleotides match TRBD1. CDR1 is SGHRS and CDR2 is YFSETQ in the germline V gene. The CDR3 spans 15 residues. V lost 4 bases, J lost 1 base, and 4 bases stayed unmatched. CDR3 sequence (DNA): TGCGCCAGCAGCCCGACAGGGCTGAACACCGGGGAGCTGTTTTTT. Encoded protein: CASSPTGLNTGELFF.

The V call is TRBV7-6, the J call TRBJ1-5; the D is unclear. CDR1 is SGHVS, CDR2 FNYEAQ, per germline. Deletions cut 3 bases from V and 5 bases from J, with 8 bases between. The CDR3 consists of 13 residues. The CDR3 region is CASSLGGHQPQHF. CDR3 DNA sequence: TGTGCCAGCAGCTTGGGTGGGCATCAGCCCCAGCATTTT.

CDR3 DNA: TGCGCCAGCAGTTTTCGTGGGACAGGACTCCATGCTAACTATGGCTACACCTTC. Its translation: CASSFRGTGLHANYGYTF. This chain uses TRBV5-1 with TRBJ1-2; TRBD1 matches 8 bases. This CDR3 spans 18 amino acids. With V trimmed by 5 bases and J by 0 bases, 15 bases remained unmatched. Germline V lookup: CDR1 SGHRS, CDR2 YFSETQ.

The rearrangement links TRBV5-5 to TRBJ2-7; TRBD2 might be the D (6 bases). V was clipped by 4 bases and J by 5 bases, with 13 bases between them. The length of the CDR3 is 13 residues. From germline, CDR1 is SGHKS and CDR2 YYEKEE (reference sequence). CDR3 DNA: TGTGCCAGCAGCCCGAGACTAGACCACGAGCAGTACTTC. Protein sequence: CASSPRLDHEQYF.

The chain joins TRBV5-5 to TRBJ2-7; TRBD1 agrees at 9 bases. This CDR3 is built from 14 residues. Germline CDR1 SGHKS, CDR2 YYEKEE (reference sequence). V lost 4 bases to trimming and J lost 2 bases; unmatched junction nucleotides: 4. The CDR3 region has the DNA TGTGCCAGCAGCCACCGGGACAGGGCCTACGAGCAGTACTTC. Encoded protein: CASSHRDRAYEQYF.